The rows below give T cell receptor beta chains drawn from one sample of a study of cytomegalovirus exposure and HLA in healthy donors. Measured with immunoSEQ multiplex PCR; TCRdb has only the in-frame clones, and not every one. The sample consists of 100,000 to 150,000 clones, approximately 86% of them appearing once. The sequenced material came from PBMCs. The receptors derive from a boy between 10 and 17 years old in good health and CMV-seronegative. CDR3s include the opening cysteine and the closing phenylalanine or tryptophan. The order of the fields is D gene, J gene, clone size, V gene, CDR3 protein, CDR3 DNA. The D gene is left open where the match is weak. Size is stated for part of the rows, as once, few or many counts, or as a class when the clone is expanded.

>-|TRBJ2-5|-|TRBV5-1
CASSFPKETQYF
TGCGCCAGCAGCTTCCCAAAAGAGACCCAGTACTTC
>-|TRBJ1-1|-|TRBV6-5
CASSYSKGMNTEAFF
TGTGCCAGCAGTTACTCTAAGGGGATGAACACTGAAGCTTTCTTT
>-|TRBJ1-5|once|TRBV19
CASGQHNQPQHF
TGTGCCAGTGGACAGCACAATCAGCCCCAGCATTTT
>-|TRBJ1-5|-|TRBV27
CASSFRDSNQPQHF
TGTGCCAGCAGTTTTCGGGACTCCAATCAGCCCCAGCATTTT
>-|TRBJ2-1|few|TRBV5-6
CASSLFSSYNEQFF
TGTGCCAGCAGCTTGTTTAGCTCCTACAATGAGCAGTTCTTC
>TRBD1|TRBJ1-1|-|TRBV19
CASLTGQGVWNTEAFF
TGTGCCAGCCTAACTGGACAGGGGGTCTGGAACACTGAAGCTTTCTTT
>-|TRBJ2-2|-|TRBV7-2
CASSLGRTNTGELFF
TGTGCCAGCAGCTTAGGCAGGACGAACACCGGGGAGCTGTTTTTT
>TRBD1|TRBJ1-1|-|TRBV25-1
CASSEYNQGEAFF
TGTGCCAGCAGTGAATATAACCAGGGGGAGGCTTTCTTT
>-|TRBJ1-2|-|TRBV14
CASSQGGAGSGYTF
TGTGCCAGCAGCCAAGGTGGGGCCGGCAGCGGCTACACCTTC
>TRBD1|TRBJ1-1|-|TRBV18
CASSPTGTGGTEAFF
TGTGCCAGCTCACCAACCGGGACAGGGGGCACTGAAGCTTTCTTT
>TRBD1|TRBJ1-2|-|TRBV6-5
CASSYQDRTGGYTF
TGTGCCAGCAGTTACCAGGACAGGACCGGTGGCTACACCTTC